This T cell receptor (beta chain) was obtained from a study of T cells in narcolepsy. Study-wide points: Comparing one patient's CSF and blood CD4+ clonotypes highlighted HCRT- and TRIB2-specific autoreactive clonotypes. Autoreactive clonotypes reportedly recurred in blood of same and different patients, not controls. Autoreactive clone sequences were missing from some blood memory CD4+ repertoires.

The assay was immunoSEQ multiplex PCR, and TCRdb's table has in-frame clones only and misses some. The sample includes 30,000 to 45,000 clones, about 90% seen only once; the top ten take approximately 0.8%. A note on this clone: Antigen unknown.

The CDR3 is 13 residues long. From germline, CDR1 is MGHRA and CDR2 YSYEKL. V lost 4 bases and J 8 bases, leaving 12 bases between the germline ends. The clonotype was recovered from a human donor with narcolepsy. The sample was CD45RA- memory CD4+ T cells from PBMCs. The V and J genes are TRBV4-1 and TRBJ1-5; D is uncertain. CDR3 sequence: CASSLGREEPQHF. The CDR3 nucleotides read TGCGCCAGCAGCCTCGGACGTGAGGAGCCCCAGCATTTT.